A selection of T cell receptor beta chains follows, all from one sample in a study of blood T cell repertoires in COVID-19. Profiling relied on immunoSEQ multiplex PCR, and the TCRdb table lists in-frame clones only, not all of them. The table records about 150,000 clones, around four fifths of them present only once. Sequenced input: PBMCs or T cells enriched from blood (not recorded which). The receptors originated from a woman aged 40 to 55 who had recovered from COVID-19. Both conserved end residues are part of each CDR3. D genes are given only for firm matches. The size entry is marked missing in some rows and otherwise reads once, few, many or a size class.

cdr3_nt cdr3_aa d_call clone_size j_call v_call
TGTGCCAGCACAGGGGTTGGGAAAAAAAATGAGCAGTTCTTC CASTGVGKKNEQFF - - TRBJ2-1 TRBV9
TGTGCCAGCAGCTTAGCAGGGCTAGCGGGAATGAATGAGCAGTTCTTC CASSLAGLAGMNEQFF TRBD2 few TRBJ2-1 TRBV7-9
TGTGCCAGCAGTGAAGAGGGGTACAGGGGATCTCTTCATTTT CASSEEGYRGSLHF TRBD1 - TRBJ1-5 TRBV6-1
TGTGCCAGCAGTTTCCATGGGGCGGTCTCCTACGAGCAGTACTTC CASSFHGAVSYEQYF - - TRBJ2-7 TRBV27
TGTGCCAGCAGCTTAGGGGCTAGCGGGAGGGCCAACAATGAGCAGTTCTTC CASSLGASGRANNEQFF TRBD2 - TRBJ2-1 TRBV11-3
TGTGCCAGCAGTTTATCTGCGGGAGAGGTAGAGACCCAGTACTTC CASSLSAGEVETQYF TRBD2 - TRBJ2-5 TRBV27
TGTGCCAGCAGCCCTACGTCGTTTGGCTACACCTTC CASSPTSFGYTF - - TRBJ1-2 TRBV11-2
TGTGCCAGCAGTGAACTCCTGAATAGAGGGGGCGAGTTCTACGAGCAGTACTTC CASSELLNRGGEFYEQYF TRBD1 - TRBJ2-7 TRBV2
TGTGCCAGCAGCTTGGAACTGGGGGGTAGCGGCACCGGGGAGCTGTTTTTT CASSLELGGSGTGELFF - once TRBJ2-2 TRBV5-6
TGTGCCAGCAGTTTCAGCGGGAGTTACAATGAGCAGTTCTTC CASSFSGSYNEQFF TRBD2 - TRBJ2-1 TRBV27
TGCGCCAGCAGTCAATCACCAAGACAGAACTATGGCTACACCTTC CASSQSPRQNYGYTF - - TRBJ1-2 TRBV23-1
TGTGCCAGCTCACCCGGCCGGGGGGTAGGCTACGAGCAGTACTTC CASSPGRGVGYEQYF TRBD2 - TRBJ2-7 TRBV18